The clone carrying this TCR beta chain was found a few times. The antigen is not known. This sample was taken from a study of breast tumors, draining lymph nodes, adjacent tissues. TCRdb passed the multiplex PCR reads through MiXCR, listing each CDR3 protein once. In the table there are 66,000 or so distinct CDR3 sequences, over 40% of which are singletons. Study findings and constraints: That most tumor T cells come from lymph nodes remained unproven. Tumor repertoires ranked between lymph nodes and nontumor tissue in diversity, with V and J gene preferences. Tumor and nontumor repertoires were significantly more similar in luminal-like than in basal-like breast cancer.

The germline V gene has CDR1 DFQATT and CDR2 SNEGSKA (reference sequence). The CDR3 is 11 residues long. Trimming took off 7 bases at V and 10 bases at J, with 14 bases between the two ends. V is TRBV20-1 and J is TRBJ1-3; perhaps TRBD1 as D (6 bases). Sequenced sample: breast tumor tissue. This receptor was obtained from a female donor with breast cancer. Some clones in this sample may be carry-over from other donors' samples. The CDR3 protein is CSVSGQGTIYF. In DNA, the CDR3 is TGCAGTGTCAGCGGCCAGGGGACCATATATTTT.